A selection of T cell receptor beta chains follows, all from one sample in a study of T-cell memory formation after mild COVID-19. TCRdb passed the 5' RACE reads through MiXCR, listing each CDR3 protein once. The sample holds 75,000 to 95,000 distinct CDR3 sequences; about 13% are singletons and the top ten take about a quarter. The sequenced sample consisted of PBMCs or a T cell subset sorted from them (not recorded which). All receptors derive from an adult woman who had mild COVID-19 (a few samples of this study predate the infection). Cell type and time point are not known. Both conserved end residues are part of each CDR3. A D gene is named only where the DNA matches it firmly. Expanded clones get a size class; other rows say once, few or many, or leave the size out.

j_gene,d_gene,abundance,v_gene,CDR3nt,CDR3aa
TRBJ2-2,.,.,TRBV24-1,TGTGCCACCCAACGGGACACGAACACCGGGGAGCTGTTTTTT,CATQRDTNTGELFF
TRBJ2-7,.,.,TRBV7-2,TGTGCCAGCAGCTTAGGGGACACCAGCTACGAGCAGTACTTC,CASSLGDTSYEQYF
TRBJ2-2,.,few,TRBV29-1,TGCAGCGTTGAACGCCAGGGGAGAGGTGGGGAGCTGTTTTTT,CSVERQGRGGELFF
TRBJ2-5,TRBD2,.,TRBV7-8,TGTGCCAGCAGCTTAACTCCTGGGACTAGCGGGGGCTGGGAGACCCAGTACTTC,CASSLTPGTSGGWETQYF
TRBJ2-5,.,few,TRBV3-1,TGTGCCAGCAGCCAAGAACGGACATACCAAGAGACCCAGTACTTC,CASSQERTYQETQYF
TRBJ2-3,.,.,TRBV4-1,TGCGCCAGCAGCGACCGGGACGGAGGCACAGATACGCAGTATTTT,CASSDRDGGTDTQYF
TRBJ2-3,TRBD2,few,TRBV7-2,TGTGCCAGCAGCTTAGGAGCGGGGGCCAGCACAGATACGCAGTATTTT,CASSLGAGASTDTQYF
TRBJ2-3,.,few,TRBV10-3,TGTGCCATCAGTGACGACTGGGACACAGATACGCAGTATTTT,CAISDDWDTDTQYF
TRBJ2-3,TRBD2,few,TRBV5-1,TGCGCCAGCAGCTTGGTCGGGCTAGCGGAAGCTAGCACAGATACGCAGTATTTT,CASSLVGLAEASTDTQYF
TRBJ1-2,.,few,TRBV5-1,TGCGCCAGCAGCTTGGACGATAGTTACTATGGCTACACCTTC,CASSLDDSYYGYTF